This T cell receptor beta chain was captured in a study of human thymus T cells. Sequencing used immunoSEQ multiplex PCR; TCRdb keeps in-frame clones, though not all of them. The sample includes some 120,000 clones, around 96% of them seen just once. Germline lookup yields CDR1 MNHNY and CDR2 SVGAGI (reference sequence). There are 16 residues in the CDR3. The V segment lost 2 bases and the J segment 5 bases; nucleotides outside the gene matches: 11. From resections taken during corrective heart surgery, the thymus tissue was obtained. The chain couples TRBV6-6 to TRBJ2-5; 7 positions match TRBD2. The specimen was thymus tissue. This clonotype was sampled from a boy in the first two years of life with a congenital heart defect but otherwise immunologically healthy. DNA for the CDR3: TGTGCCAGCAGTTACCAATTGAGCGGGGCCCCCGAGACCCAGTACTTC. Its protein is CASSYQLSGAPETQYF.